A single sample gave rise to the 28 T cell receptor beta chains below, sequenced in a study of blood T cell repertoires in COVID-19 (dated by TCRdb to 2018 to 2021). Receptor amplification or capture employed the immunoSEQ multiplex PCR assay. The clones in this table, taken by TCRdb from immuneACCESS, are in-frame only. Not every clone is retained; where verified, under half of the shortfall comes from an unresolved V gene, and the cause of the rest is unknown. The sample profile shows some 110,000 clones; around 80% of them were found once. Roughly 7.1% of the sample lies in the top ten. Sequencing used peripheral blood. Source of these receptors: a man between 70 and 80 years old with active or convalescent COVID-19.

The CDR3 region has the DNA TGTGCCAGCAGTTTTACAGCCCTTTACATTCAGTACTTC. Protein product: CASSFTALYIQYF. V gene TRBV12-3 or TRBV12-4 combines with J gene TRBJ2-4, with D unresolved. CDR3 length: 13 amino acids. Between the trimmed V and J ends, which lost 3 bases and 8 bases, there was a span of 11 bases.

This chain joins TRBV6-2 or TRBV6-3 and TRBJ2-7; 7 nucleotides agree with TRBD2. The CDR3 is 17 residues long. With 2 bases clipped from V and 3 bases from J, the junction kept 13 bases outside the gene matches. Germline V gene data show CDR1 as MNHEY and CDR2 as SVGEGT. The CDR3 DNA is TGTGCCAGCAGTTACATGGGGCTAGCGGAAGCATTCTACGAGCAGTACTTC. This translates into CASSYMGLAEAFYEQYF.

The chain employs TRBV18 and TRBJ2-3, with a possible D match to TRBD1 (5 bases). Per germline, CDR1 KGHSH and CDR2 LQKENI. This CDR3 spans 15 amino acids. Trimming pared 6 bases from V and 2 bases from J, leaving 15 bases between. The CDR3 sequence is CASSSGHPLTDTQYF. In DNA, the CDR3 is TGTGCCAGCTCCTCCGGACATCCCCTCACAGATACGCAGTATTTT.

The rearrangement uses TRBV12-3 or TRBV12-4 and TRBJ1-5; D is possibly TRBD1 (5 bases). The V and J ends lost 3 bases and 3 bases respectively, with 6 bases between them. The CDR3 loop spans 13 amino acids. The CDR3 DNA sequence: TGTGCCAGCAGTTTCAGGGTCAATCAGCCCCAGCATTTT. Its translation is CASSFRVNQPQHF.

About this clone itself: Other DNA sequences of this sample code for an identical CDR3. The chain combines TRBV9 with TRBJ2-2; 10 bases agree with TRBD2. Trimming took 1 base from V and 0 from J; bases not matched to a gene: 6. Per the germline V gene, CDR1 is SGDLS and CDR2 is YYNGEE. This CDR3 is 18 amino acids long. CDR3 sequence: CASSVLPAGGPNTGELFF. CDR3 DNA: TGTGCCAGCAGCGTATTACCAGCGGGGGGGCCGAACACCGGGGAGCTGTTTTTT.

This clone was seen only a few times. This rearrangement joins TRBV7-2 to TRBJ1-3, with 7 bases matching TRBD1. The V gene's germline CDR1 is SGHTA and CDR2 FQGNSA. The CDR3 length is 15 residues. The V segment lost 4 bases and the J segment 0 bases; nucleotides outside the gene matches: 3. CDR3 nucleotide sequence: TGTGCCAGCAGCTCGGGACAGACCTCTGGAAACACCATATATTTT. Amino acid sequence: CASSSGQTSGNTIYF.

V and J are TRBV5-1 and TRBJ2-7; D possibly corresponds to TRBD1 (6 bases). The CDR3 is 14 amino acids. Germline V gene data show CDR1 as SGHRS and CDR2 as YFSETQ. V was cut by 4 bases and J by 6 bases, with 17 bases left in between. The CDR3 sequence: CASSEARGVSEQYF. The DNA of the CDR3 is TGCGCCAGCAGCGAAGCCAGGGGAGTGTCCGAGCAGTACTTC.

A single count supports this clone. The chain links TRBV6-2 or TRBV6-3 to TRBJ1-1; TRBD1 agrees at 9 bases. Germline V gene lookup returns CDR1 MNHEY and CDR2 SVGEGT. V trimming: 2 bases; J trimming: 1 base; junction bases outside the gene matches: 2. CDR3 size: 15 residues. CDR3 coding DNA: TGTGCCAGCAGTTACATACAGGGGGCGAACACTGAAGCTTTCTTT. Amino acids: CASSYIQGANTEAFF.

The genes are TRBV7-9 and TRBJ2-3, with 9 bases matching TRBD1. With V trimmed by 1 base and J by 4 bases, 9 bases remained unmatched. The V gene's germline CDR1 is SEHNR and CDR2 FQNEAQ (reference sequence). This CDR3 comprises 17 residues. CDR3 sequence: CASSLGGKGQGADTQYF. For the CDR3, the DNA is TGTGCCAGCAGCTTAGGGGGCAAGGGACAGGGTGCAGATACGCAGTATTTT.

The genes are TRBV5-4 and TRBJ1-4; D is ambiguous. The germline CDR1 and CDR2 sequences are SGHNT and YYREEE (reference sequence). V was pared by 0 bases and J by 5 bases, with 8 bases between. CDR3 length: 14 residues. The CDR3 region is CASSLEQRNEKLFF. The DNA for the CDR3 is TGTGCCAGCAGCTTGGAACAGAGAAATGAAAAACTGTTTTTT.

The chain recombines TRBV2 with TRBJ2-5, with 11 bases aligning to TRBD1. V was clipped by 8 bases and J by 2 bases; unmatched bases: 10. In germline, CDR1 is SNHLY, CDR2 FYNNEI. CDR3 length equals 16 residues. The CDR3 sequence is CASLQRGTGGQETQYF. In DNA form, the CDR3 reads TGTGCCAGCTTACAACGAGGGACAGGGGGGCAAGAGACCCAGTACTTC.

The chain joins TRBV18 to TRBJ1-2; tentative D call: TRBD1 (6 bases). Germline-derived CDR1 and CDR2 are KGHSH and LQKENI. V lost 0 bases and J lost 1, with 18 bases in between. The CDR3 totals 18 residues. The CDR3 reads CASSPPGPRDNLNYGYTF. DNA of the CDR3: TGTGCCAGCTCACCACCTGGCCCACGGGACAACCTTAACTATGGCTACACCTTC.

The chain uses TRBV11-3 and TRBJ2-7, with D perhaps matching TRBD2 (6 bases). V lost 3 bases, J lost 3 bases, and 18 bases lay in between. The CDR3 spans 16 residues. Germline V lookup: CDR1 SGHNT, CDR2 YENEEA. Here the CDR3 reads CASSFPLTSGSYEQYF. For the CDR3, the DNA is TGTGCCAGCAGCTTTCCTTTGACTAGTGGGAGCTACGAGCAGTACTTC.

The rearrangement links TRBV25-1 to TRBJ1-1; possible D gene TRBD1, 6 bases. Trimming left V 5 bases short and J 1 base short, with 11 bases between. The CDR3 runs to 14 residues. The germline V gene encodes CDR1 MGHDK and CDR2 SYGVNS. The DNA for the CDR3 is TGTGCCAGCAGTCCATCGGACAGGAACACTGAAGCTTTCTTT. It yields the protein CASSPSDRNTEAFF.

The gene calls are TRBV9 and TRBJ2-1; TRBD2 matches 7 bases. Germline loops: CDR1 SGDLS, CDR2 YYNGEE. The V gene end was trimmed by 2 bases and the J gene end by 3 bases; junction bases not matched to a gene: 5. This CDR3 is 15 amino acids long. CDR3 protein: CASSVSGNNYNEQFF. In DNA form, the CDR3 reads TGTGCCAGCAGCGTCAGCGGGAACAACTACAATGAGCAGTTCTTC.

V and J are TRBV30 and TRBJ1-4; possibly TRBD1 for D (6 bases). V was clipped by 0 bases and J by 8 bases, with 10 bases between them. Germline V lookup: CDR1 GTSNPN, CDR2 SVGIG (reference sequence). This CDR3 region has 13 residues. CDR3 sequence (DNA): TGTGCCTGGAGTGTACAGGGTCGAGAAAAACTGTTTTTT. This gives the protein CAWSVQGREKLFF. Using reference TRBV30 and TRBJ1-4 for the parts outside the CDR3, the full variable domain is SQTIHQWPATLVQPVGSPLSLECTVEGTSNPNLYWYRQAAGRGLQLLFYSVGIGQISSEVPQNLSASRPQDRQFILSSKKLLLSDSGFYLCAWSVQGREKLFFGSGTQLSVL.

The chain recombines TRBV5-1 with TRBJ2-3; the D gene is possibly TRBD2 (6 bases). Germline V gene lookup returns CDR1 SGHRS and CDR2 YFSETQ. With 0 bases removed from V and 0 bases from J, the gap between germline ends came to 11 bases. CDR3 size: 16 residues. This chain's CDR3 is CASSLAPAGSTDTQYF. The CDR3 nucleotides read TGCGCCAGCAGCTTGGCCCCCGCGGGGAGCACAGATACGCAGTATTTT.

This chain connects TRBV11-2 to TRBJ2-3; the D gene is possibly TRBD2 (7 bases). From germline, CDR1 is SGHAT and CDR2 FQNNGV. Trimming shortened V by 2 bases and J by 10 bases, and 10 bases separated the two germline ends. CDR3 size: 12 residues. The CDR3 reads CASSLNGGPQYF. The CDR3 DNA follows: TGTGCCAGCAGCTTAAACGGGGGGCCGCAGTATTTT.

The CDR3 spells CASSLAGGADSPLHF. Here the CDR3 DNA reads TGTGCCAGTAGTCTGGCAGGGGGCGCGGATTCACCCCTCCACTTT. V usage is TRBV19 and J usage is TRBJ1-6; 8 nucleotides agree with TRBD1. Germline CDR1 LNHDA, CDR2 SQIVND (reference sequence). The CDR3 loop spans 15 amino acids. The V and J ends lost 5 bases and 8 bases, in that order; junction bases with no gene match: 8.

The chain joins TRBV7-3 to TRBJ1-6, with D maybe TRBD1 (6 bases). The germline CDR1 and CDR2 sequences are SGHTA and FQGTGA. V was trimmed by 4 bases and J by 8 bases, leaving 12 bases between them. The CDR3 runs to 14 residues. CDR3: CASSSTGLDSPLHF. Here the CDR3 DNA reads TGTGCCAGCAGCTCCACAGGGTTGGATTCACCCCTCCACTTT.

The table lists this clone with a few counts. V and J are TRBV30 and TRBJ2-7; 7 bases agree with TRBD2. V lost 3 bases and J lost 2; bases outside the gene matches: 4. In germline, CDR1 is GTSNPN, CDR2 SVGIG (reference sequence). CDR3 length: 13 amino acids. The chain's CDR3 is CAWRVAGAYEQYF. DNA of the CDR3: TGTGCCTGGAGAGTTGCGGGAGCCTACGAGCAGTACTTC.

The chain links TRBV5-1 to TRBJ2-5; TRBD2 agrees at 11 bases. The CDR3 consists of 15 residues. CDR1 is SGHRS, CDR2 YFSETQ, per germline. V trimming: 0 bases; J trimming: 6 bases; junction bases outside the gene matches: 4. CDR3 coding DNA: TGCGCCAGCAGCTTGGCGTCTAGCGGGAGGCAGACCCAGTACTTC. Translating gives CASSLASSGRQTQYF.

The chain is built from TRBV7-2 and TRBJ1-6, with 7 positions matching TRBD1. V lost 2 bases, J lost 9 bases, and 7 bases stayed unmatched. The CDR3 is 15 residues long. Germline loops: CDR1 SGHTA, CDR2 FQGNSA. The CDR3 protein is CASSLTRDRTSPLHF. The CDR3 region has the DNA TGTGCCAGCAGCTTAACACGGGACAGAACTTCACCCCTCCACTTT. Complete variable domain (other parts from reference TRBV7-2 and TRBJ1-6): GAGVSQSPSNKVTEKGKDVELRCDPISGHTALYWYRQSLGQGLEFLIYFQGNSAPDKSGLPSDRFSAERTGGSVSTLTIQRTQQEDSAVYLCASSLTRDRTSPLHFGNGTRLTVT.

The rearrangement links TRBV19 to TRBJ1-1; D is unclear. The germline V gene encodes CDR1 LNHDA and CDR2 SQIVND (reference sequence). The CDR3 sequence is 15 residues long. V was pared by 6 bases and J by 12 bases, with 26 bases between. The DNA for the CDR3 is TGTGCCAGTAGCTCCGGCTCCACGGATACGACTGTGTCTTTCTTT. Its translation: CASSSGSTDTTVSFF. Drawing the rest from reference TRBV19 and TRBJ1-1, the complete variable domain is DGGITQSPKYLFRKEGQNVTLSCEQNLNHDAMYWYRQDPGQGLRLIYYSQIVNDFQKGDIAEGYSVSREKKESFPLTVTSAQKNPTAFYLCASSSGSTDTTVSFFGQGTRLTVV.

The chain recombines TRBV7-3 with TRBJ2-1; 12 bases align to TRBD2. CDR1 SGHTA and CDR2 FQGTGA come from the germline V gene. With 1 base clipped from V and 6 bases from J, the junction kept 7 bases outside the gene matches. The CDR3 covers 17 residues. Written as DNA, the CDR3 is TGTGCCAGCAGCTTAATTCCCCTAGCGGGGGGGCCCAATGAGCAGTTCTTC. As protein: CASSLIPLAGGPNEQFF.

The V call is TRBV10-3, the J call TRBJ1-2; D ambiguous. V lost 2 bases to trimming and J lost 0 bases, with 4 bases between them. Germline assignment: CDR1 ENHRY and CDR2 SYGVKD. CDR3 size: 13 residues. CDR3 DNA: TGTGCCATCAGTGAGCCAGCTAACTATGGCTACACCTTC. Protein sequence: CAISEPANYGYTF.

CDR3 in amino acids: CASSLARVDHYGYTF. DNA for the CDR3: TGTGCCAGCAGCTTAGCGCGGGTGGACCACTATGGCTACACCTTC. The chain recombines TRBV7-8 with TRBJ1-2; D call uncertain. The V end lost 0 bases, the J end lost 3 bases, and 11 bases lay between the germline ends. CDR3 length: 15 residues. CDR1 and CDR2 from the germline V gene are SGHVS and FQNEAQ.

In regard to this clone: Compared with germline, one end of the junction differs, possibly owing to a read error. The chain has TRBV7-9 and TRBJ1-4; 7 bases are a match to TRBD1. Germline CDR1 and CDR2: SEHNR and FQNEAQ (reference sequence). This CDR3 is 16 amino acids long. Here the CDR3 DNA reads TGTGCCAGCAGTTTAGCCACAGGGGCGGTTAATGAAAAACTGTTTTTT. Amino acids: CASSLATGAVNEKLFF.